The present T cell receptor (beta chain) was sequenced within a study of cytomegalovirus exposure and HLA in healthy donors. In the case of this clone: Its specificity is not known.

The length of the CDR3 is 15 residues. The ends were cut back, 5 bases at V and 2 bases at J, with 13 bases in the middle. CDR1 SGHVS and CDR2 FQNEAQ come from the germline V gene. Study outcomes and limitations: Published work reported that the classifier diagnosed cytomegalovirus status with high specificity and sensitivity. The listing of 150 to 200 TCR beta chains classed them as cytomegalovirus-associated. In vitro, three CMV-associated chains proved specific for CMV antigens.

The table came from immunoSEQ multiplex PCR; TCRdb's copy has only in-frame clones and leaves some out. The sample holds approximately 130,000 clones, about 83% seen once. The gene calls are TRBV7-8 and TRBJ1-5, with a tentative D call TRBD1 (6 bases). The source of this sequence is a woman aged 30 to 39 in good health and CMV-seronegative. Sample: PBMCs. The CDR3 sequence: CASSGGNTGNQPQHF. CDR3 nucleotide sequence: TGTGCCAGCAGCGGGGGCAACACTGGCAATCAGCCCCAGCATTTT.